This TCR beta chain was recorded in a study of T-cell reconstitution after alpha-beta-depleted transplantation in children. Study-wide results and limits: Among T cells one year after transplant, newly produced cells accounted for most counts and diversity.

This clonotype was seen more than once but under ten times. Its target is not known. It was with unique molecular identifiers that the TCRbeta library was prepared. TCRdb redid the calling of the PCR reads with MiXCR, one entry per CDR3 protein. The sample has about 97,000 distinct CDR3 sequences, approximately 6% seen once. The sample in question was PBMCs, mostly from graft donor cells, obtained 60 days after TCRalphabeta/CD19-depleted stem cell transplant. This receptor was taken from a female patient under 10 years old who had a stem cell transplant for Fanconi anemia, so the T cells may come from the graft donor.

For the CDR3, the DNA is TGTGCCAGCAGCTTGGACAGGGGGCCCGGGGAGCAGTACTTC. This gives the protein CASSLDRGPGEQYF. The rearrangement joins TRBV5-6 to TRBJ2-7; 9 bases map to TRBD1. Germline CDR1 SGHDT, CDR2 YYEEEE. The V segment lost 0 bases and the J segment 7 bases; nucleotides outside the gene matches: 5. This CDR3 is 14 amino acids long.